This T cell receptor beta chain was identified in a study of blood T cell repertoires in COVID-19. Libraries were prepared by immunoSEQ multiplex PCR; TCRdb keeps only in-frame clonotypes and omits some of them. The sample includes approximately 310,000 clones, approximately 89% seen only once; the top ten take 7.8%. This CDR3 region has 15 residues. Trimming shortened V by 4 bases and J by 3 bases, and 17 bases separated the two germline ends. J is TRBJ2-7 and V is TRBV5-3; D remains ambiguous. TRBV5-3 belongs to the ORF category, with a function that is uncertain. The specimen sequenced was peripheral blood. The TCR was taken from a woman aged 50 to 65 who had recovered from COVID-19. The CDR3 loop is CARSPPPMPSYEQYF. In DNA form, the CDR3 reads TGTGCCAGAAGCCCCCCCCCTATGCCTAGCTACGAGCAGTACTTC.